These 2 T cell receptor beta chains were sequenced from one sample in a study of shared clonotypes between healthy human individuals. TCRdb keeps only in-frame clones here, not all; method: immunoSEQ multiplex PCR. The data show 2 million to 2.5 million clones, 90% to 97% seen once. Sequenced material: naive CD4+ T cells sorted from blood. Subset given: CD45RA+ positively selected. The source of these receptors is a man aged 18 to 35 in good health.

The CDR3 sequence: CSVGLQPNTEAFF. The CDR3 DNA reads TGCAGCGTTGGTTTGCAGCCAAACACTGAAGCTTTCTTT. This chain uses TRBV29-1 with TRBJ1-1; no clear D. The CDR3 consists of 13 residues. The V end was cut by 4 bases, the J end by 2 bases, with 11 bases between. Germline CDR1 and CDR2: SQVTM and ANQGSEA.

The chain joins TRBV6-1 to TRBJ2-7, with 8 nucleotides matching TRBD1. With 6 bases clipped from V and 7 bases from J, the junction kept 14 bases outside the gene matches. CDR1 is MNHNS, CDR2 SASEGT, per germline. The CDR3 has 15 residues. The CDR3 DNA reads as TGTGCCAGCAGCCCGGGTCAGGGGGCGCCAAGAGAGCAGTACTTC. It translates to CASSPGQGAPREQYF.